This paragraph reports one T cell receptor (beta chain). This record comes from a study of T cells in tuberculosis. The germline gives CDR1 SGHRS, CDR2 YFSETQ. V was clipped by 6 bases and J by 0 bases, with 7 bases between them. The CDR3 is 13 residues long. Time point noted: new active TB diagnosis, blood taken before or within 7 days of starting treatment. Profiled with immunoSEQ multiplex PCR; TCRdb holds only in-frame clones, not every one. This table holds 35,000 to 45,000 clones, approximately 93% found once. The sequencing used PBMCs, collected at tuberculosis diagnosis. This receptor was obtained from an adult with tuberculosis. The V gene is TRBV5-1, the J gene TRBJ2-1; D call uncertain. The CDR3, as DNA: TGCGCCAGCACGGGTCTCTCCTACAATGAGCAGTTCTTC. It codes for CASTGLSYNEQFF.